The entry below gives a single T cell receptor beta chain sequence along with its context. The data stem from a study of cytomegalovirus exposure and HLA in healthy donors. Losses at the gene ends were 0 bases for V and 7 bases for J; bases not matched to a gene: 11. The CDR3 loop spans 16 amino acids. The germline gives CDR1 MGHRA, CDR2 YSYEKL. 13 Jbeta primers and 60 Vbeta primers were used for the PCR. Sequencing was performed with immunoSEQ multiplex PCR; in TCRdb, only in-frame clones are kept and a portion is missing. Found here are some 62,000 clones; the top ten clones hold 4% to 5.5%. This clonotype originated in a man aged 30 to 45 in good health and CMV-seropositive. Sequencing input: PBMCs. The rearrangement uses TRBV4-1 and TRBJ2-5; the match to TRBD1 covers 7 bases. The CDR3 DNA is TGCGCCAGCAGCCAAGATCCTCAGGGGGTGAAGGGGACCCAGTACTTC. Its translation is CASSQDPQGVKGTQYF.